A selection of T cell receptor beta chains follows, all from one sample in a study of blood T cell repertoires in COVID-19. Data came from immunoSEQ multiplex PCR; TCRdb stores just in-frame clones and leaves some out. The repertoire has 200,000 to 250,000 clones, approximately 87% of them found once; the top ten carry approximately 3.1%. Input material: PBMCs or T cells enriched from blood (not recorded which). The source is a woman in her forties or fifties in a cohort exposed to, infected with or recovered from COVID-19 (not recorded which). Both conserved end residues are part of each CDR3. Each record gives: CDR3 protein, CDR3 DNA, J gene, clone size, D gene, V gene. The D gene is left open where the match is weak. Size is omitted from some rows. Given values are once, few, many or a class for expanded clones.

cdr3_aa: CASSLGDAVHEQYF
cdr3_nt: TGTGCCAGCAGCCTGGGAGACGCCGTGCACGAGCAGTACTTC
j_call: TRBJ2-7
clone_size: -
d_call: -
v_call: TRBV11-1

cdr3_aa: CATSEPPGQRYTGELFF
cdr3_nt: TGTGCCACCAGTGAGCCCCCGGGACAGCGATACACCGGGGAGCTGTTTTTT
j_call: TRBJ2-2
clone_size: -
d_call: TRBD1
v_call: TRBV24-1

cdr3_aa: CASSPTLSSGNTIYF
cdr3_nt: TGTGCCAGCAGTCCTACCCTTAGCTCTGGAAACACCATATATTTT
j_call: TRBJ1-3
clone_size: -
d_call: -
v_call: TRBV3-1/TRBV3-2

cdr3_aa: CASSDRPRDRDNNEQFF
cdr3_nt: TGCGCCAGCAGTGACCGACCCCGGGACAGGGACAACAATGAGCAGTTCTTC
j_call: TRBJ2-1
clone_size: -
d_call: TRBD1
v_call: TRBV10-1

cdr3_aa: CASTKGQGRSYGYTF
cdr3_nt: TGTGCCAGCACCAAAGGACAGGGGAGAAGCTATGGCTACACCTTC
j_call: TRBJ1-2
clone_size: -
d_call: TRBD1
v_call: TRBV5-6

cdr3_aa: CASSLGRTDYNSPLHF
cdr3_nt: TGCGCCAGCAGCTTGGGGAGGACTGACTATAATTCACCCCTCCACTTT
j_call: TRBJ1-6
clone_size: -
d_call: -
v_call: TRBV5-1

cdr3_aa: CASSPSVYEQYF
cdr3_nt: TGTGCCAGCAGTCCTTCGGTCTACGAGCAGTACTTC
j_call: TRBJ2-7
clone_size: -
d_call: -
v_call: TRBV12-3/TRBV12-4

cdr3_aa: CASSGPGLAENNEQFF
cdr3_nt: TGTGCCAGCAGTGGACCGGGACTAGCGGAAAACAATGAGCAGTTCTTC
j_call: TRBJ2-1
clone_size: -
d_call: TRBD2
v_call: TRBV2

cdr3_aa: CASSPGTSLDTQYF
cdr3_nt: TGCGCCAGCAGCCCGGGGACTAGCCTCGATACGCAGTATTTT
j_call: TRBJ2-3
clone_size: -
d_call: TRBD2
v_call: TRBV5-1

cdr3_aa: CASREQGTLSNQPQHF
cdr3_nt: TGTGCCAGTAGGGAACAGGGAACGCTTAGCAATCAGCCCCAGCATTTT
j_call: TRBJ1-5
clone_size: -
d_call: -
v_call: TRBV19

cdr3_aa: CASSLLAGVLETQYF
cdr3_nt: TGTGCCAGCAGTTTACTAGCGGGAGTGCTTGAGACCCAGTACTTC
j_call: TRBJ2-5
clone_size: -
d_call: TRBD2
v_call: TRBV28

cdr3_aa: CASRRTVATNEKLFF
cdr3_nt: TGTGCCAGCAGAAGGACAGTTGCAACTAATGAAAAACTGTTTTTT
j_call: TRBJ1-4
clone_size: -
d_call: -
v_call: TRBV2

cdr3_aa: CASSPYRGSQTQYF
cdr3_nt: TGTGCCAGCAGCCCTTACAGGGGCTCGCAGACCCAGTACTTC
j_call: TRBJ2-5
clone_size: -
d_call: TRBD1
v_call: TRBV7-2

cdr3_aa: CASSREGPQHF
cdr3_nt: TGTGCCAGCTCCCGGGAGGGGCCCCAGCATTTT
j_call: TRBJ1-5
clone_size: few
d_call: -
v_call: TRBV2

cdr3_aa: CASTSTGGNYGYTF
cdr3_nt: TGCGCCAGCACATCGACAGGGGGTAACTATGGCTACACCTTC
j_call: TRBJ1-2
clone_size: -
d_call: TRBD1
v_call: TRBV5-1

cdr3_aa: CASSVAGSRGFDGYTF
cdr3_nt: TGTGCCAGCAGCGTAGCTGGGAGTCGGGGTTTTGATGGCTACACCTTC
j_call: TRBJ1-2
clone_size: -
d_call: -
v_call: TRBV9

cdr3_aa: CASSGSGAREQFF
cdr3_nt: TGTGCCAGCAGCGGTAGCGGGGCTAGAGAGCAGTTCTTC
j_call: TRBJ2-1
clone_size: -
d_call: TRBD2
v_call: TRBV9

cdr3_aa: CASSFLGGETGELFF
cdr3_nt: TGTGCCAGCAGCTTTCTCGGGGGAGAGACCGGGGAGCTGTTTTTT
j_call: TRBJ2-2
clone_size: -
d_call: -
v_call: TRBV7-6

cdr3_aa: CASSLGQGNHSPLHF
cdr3_nt: TGTGCCAGCAGCTTGGGACAGGGTAATCATTCACCCCTCCACTTT
j_call: TRBJ1-6
clone_size: -
d_call: TRBD1
v_call: TRBV5-8

cdr3_aa: CASSPRLTDSSYEQYF
cdr3_nt: TGTGCCAGCAGCCCTCGATTGACAGATAGCTCCTACGAGCAGTACTTC
j_call: TRBJ2-7
clone_size: once
d_call: -
v_call: TRBV21-1

cdr3_aa: CASSPRTGPNTEAFF
cdr3_nt: TGTGCCAGCTCACCCCGGACAGGGCCGAACACTGAAGCTTTCTTT
j_call: TRBJ1-1
clone_size: -
d_call: TRBD1
v_call: TRBV18

cdr3_aa: CASSYTGGRTDTQYF
cdr3_nt: TGTGCCAGCAGTTACACGGGGGGCCGCACAGATACGCAGTATTTT
j_call: TRBJ2-3
clone_size: -
d_call: -
v_call: TRBV14

cdr3_aa: CASSDERDTQYF
cdr3_nt: TGTGCCAGCAGTGACGAGCGAGATACGCAGTATTTT
j_call: TRBJ2-3
clone_size: -
d_call: -
v_call: TRBV5-4

cdr3_aa: CASSLGPGTISGNTIYF
cdr3_nt: TGTGCCAGCAGCTTAGGTCCGGGGACAATCTCTGGAAACACCATATATTTT
j_call: TRBJ1-3
clone_size: -
d_call: -
v_call: TRBV7-3

cdr3_aa: CATSDPDRLSTDTQYF
cdr3_nt: TGTGCCACCAGTGATCCGGACAGGCTCAGCACAGATACGCAGTATTTT
j_call: TRBJ2-3
clone_size: -
d_call: TRBD1
v_call: TRBV24-1

cdr3_aa: CASSITGTVSNQPQHF
cdr3_nt: TGTGCCAGCAGTATCACCGGGACAGTAAGCAATCAGCCCCAGCATTTT
j_call: TRBJ1-5
clone_size: -
d_call: TRBD1
v_call: TRBV27

cdr3_aa: CASSQGVVLKETQYF
cdr3_nt: TGTGCCAGCAGCCAGGGGGTTGTTTTAAAAGAGACCCAGTACTTC
j_call: TRBJ2-5
clone_size: -
d_call: TRBD1
v_call: TRBV5-8

cdr3_aa: CASSYRPRGNEKLFF
cdr3_nt: TGTGCCAGCAGTTATAGGCCGCGGGGTAATGAAAAACTGTTTTTT
j_call: TRBJ1-4
clone_size: -
d_call: -
v_call: TRBV6-5

cdr3_aa: CASSFQGLQFF
cdr3_nt: TGTGCCAGCAGCTTTCAGGGTTTACAGTTCTTC
j_call: TRBJ2-1
clone_size: -
d_call: -
v_call: TRBV5-4

cdr3_aa: CASSRGTSGGAGEQFF
cdr3_nt: TGCGCCAGCAGCCGCGGGACTAGCGGGGGGGCCGGTGAGCAGTTCTTC
j_call: TRBJ2-1
clone_size: once
d_call: TRBD2
v_call: TRBV5-1

cdr3_aa: CASREQPGTQYF
cdr3_nt: TGTGCCAGCAGGGAACAACCGGGGACGCAGTATTTT
j_call: TRBJ2-3
clone_size: once
d_call: -
v_call: TRBV2